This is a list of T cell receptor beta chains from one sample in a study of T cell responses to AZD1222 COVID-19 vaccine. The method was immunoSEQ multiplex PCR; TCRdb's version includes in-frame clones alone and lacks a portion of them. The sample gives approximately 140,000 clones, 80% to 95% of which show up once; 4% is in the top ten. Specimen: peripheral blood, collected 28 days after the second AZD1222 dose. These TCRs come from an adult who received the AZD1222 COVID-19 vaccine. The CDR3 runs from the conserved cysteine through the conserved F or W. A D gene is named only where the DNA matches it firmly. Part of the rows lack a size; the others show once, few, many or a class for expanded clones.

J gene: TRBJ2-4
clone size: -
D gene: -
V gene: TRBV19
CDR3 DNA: TGTGCCAGTAGTATAGCCCGGATCGGGGAAAACATTCAGTACTTC
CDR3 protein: CASSIARIGENIQYF

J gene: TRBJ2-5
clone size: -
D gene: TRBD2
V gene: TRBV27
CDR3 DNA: TGTGCCAGCAGGGCTAGCGGGGAAGGTCGGGAGACCCAGTACTTC
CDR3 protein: CASRASGEGRETQYF

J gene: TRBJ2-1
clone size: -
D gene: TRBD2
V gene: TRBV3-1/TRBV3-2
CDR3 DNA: TGTGCCAGCAGCCAAGATCCCCCGGCTAGCGGGAGGGCCAATGAGCAGTTCTTC
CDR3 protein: CASSQDPPASGRANEQFF

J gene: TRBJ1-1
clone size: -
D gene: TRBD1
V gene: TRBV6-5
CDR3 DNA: TGTGCCAGCAGTTATCAGGGGGCAGGGACTGAAGCTTTCTTT
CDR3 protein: CASSYQGAGTEAFF

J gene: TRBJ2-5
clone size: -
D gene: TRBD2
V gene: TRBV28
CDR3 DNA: TGTGCCAGCAGTCCGCGGACTAGGATGGAGACCCAGTACTTC
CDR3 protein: CASSPRTRMETQYF

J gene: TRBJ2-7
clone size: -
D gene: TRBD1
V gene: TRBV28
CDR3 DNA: TGTGCCAGCAGTTTAGCGGGGACAGGGTCTCCCTACGAGCAGTACTTC
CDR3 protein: CASSLAGTGSPYEQYF

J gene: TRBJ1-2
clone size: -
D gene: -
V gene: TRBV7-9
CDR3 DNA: TGTGCCAGCAGCCCCGGGCGAGCGGACTATGGCTACACCTTC
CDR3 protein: CASSPGRADYGYTF

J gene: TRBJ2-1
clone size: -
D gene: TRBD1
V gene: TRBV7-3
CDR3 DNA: TGTGCCAGCAGCTCGGGACAGGGTGGAGGGAATGAGCAGTTCTTC
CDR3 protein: CASSSGQGGGNEQFF

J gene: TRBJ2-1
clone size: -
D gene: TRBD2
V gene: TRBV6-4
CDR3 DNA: TGTGCCAGCAGTGACTTTCAGCGGGGGGCCGGAGGTACCTATGAGCAGTTCTTC
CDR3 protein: CASSDFQRGAGGTYEQFF

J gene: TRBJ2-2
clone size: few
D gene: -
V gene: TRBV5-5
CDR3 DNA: TGTGCCAGCAGCTCCTGGGGGGAGAACACCGGGGAGCTGTTTTTT
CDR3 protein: CASSSWGENTGELFF

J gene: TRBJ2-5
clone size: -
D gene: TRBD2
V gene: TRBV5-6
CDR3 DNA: TGTGCCAGCAGCCGACTAGCGGGCCAAGAGACCCAGTACTTC
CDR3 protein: CASSRLAGQETQYF

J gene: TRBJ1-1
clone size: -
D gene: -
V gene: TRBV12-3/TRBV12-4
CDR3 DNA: TGTGCCAGCAGACTGACAGACAACACTGAAGCTTTCTTT
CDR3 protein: CASRLTDNTEAFF

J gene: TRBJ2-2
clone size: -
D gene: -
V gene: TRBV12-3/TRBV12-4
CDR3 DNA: TGTGCCAGCAGTTTAGGGGAAACCGGGGAGCTGTTTTTT
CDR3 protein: CASSLGETGELFF

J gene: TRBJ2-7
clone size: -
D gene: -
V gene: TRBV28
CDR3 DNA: TGTGCCAGCAGGGCGGGACTCCTGGGCGAGCAGTACTTC
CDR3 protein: CASRAGLLGEQYF

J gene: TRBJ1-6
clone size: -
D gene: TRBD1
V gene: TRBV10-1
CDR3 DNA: TGCGCCAGCAGTTCCGGGACAGGGGTCTATAATTCACCCCTCCACTTT
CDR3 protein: CASSSGTGVYNSPLHF

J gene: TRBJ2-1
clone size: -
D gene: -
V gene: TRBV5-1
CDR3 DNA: TGCGCCAGCAGCTTGGTTGGGGACAATGAGCAGTTCTTC
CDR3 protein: CASSLVGDNEQFF

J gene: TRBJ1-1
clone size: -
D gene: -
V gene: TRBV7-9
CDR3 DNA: TGTGCCAGCAGATCCTCGGGCACTGAAGCTTTCTTT
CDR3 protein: CASRSSGTEAFF

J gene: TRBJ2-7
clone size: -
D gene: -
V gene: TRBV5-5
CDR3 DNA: TGTGCCAGCAGCCGTGGGGGTACCTACGAGCAGTACTTC
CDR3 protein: CASSRGGTYEQYF

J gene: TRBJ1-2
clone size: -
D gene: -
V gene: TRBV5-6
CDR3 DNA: TGTGCCAGCAGCCAAACGAATAACTATGGCTACACCTTC
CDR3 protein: CASSQTNNYGYTF

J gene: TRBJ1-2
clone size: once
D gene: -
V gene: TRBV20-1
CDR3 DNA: TGCAGTGCTAGTGGCCCTCAGGAGGACACCTTC
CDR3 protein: CSASGPQEDTF

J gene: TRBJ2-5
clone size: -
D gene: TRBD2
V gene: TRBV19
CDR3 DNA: TGTGCCAGTAGTACTTTTTCGACGGGAGGGTTAGAGACCCAGTACTTC
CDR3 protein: CASSTFSTGGLETQYF

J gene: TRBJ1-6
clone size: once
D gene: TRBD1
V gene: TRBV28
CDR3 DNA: TGTGCCAGCAGTTTCGGGGACAGGGACAATTCACCCCTCCACTTT
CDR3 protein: CASSFGDRDNSPLHF

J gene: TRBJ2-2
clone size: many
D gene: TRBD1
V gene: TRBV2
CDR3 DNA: TGTGCCAGCAGTCAGACAGGGCAGAACACCGGGGAGCTGTTTTTT
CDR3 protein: CASSQTGQNTGELFF

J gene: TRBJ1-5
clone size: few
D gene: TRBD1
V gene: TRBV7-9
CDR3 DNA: TGTGCCAGCAGCCACGGACAGGGATATCAGCCCCAGCATTTT
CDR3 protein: CASSHGQGYQPQHF

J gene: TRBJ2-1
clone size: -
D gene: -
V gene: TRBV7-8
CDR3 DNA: TGTGCCAGCAGCCTAAGGGGGGCCAATGAGCAGTTCTTC
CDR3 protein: CASSLRGANEQFF

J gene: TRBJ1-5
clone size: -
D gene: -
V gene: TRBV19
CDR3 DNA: TGTGCCAGTAGTATAGATCGGGGTTTTATTTTGGGCAGGGGCAATCAGCCCCAGCATTTT
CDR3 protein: CASSIDRGFILGRGNQPQHF

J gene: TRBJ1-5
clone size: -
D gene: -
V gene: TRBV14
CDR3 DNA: TGTGCCAGCAGCCCCCGGGGGGGCAATCAGCCCCAGCATTTT
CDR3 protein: CASSPRGGNQPQHF

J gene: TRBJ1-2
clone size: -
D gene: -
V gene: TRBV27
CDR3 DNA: TGTGCCAGCAGTTTGGTGGGGGATAGCTATGGCTACACCTTC
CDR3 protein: CASSLVGDSYGYTF